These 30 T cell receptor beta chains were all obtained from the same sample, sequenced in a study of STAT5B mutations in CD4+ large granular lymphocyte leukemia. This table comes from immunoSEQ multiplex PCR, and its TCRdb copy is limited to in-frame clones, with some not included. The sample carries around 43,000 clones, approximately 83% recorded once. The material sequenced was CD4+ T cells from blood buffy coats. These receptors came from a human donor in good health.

The CDR3 DNA follows: TGTGCCAGCAGCGACAGGCGAAGCTCTGGGGCCAACGTCCTGACTTTC. Its protein product is CASSDRRSSGANVLTF. The J gene is TRBJ2-6, the V gene TRBV6-6; D is perhaps TRBD1 (6 bases). The CDR3 runs to 16 residues. V lost 6 bases and J lost 0, with 12 bases in between. Germline values: CDR1 MNHNY, CDR2 SVGAGI (reference sequence).

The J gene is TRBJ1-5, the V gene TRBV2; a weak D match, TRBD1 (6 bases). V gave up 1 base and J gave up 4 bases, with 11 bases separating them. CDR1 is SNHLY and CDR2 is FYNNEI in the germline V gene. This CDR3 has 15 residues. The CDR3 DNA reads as TGTGCCAGCAGTGAAGAATGGACAGCAAATCAGCCCCAGCATTTT. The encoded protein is CASSEEWTANQPQHF.

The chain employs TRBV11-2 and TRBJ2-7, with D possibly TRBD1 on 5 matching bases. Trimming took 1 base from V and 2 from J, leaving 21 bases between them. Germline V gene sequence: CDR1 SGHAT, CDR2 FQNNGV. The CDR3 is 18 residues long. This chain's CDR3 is CASSLGAPADTTAYEQYF. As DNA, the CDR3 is TGTGCCAGCAGCTTAGGGGCACCCGCGGACACCACAGCCTACGAGCAGTACTTC.

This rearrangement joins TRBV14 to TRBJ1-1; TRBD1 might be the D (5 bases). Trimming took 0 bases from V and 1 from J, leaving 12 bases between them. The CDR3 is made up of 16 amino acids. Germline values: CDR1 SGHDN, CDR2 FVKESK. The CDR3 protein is CASSQEGRARNTEAFF. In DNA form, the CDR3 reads TGTGCCAGCAGCCAAGAGGGCAGGGCCAGGAACACTGAAGCTTTCTTT. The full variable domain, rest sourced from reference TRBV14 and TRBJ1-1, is EAGVTQFPSHSVIEKGQTVTLRCDPISGHDNLYWYRRVMGKEIKFLLHFVKESKQDESGMPNNRFLAERTGGTYSTLKVQPAELEDSGVYFCASSQEGRARNTEAFFGQGTRLTVV.

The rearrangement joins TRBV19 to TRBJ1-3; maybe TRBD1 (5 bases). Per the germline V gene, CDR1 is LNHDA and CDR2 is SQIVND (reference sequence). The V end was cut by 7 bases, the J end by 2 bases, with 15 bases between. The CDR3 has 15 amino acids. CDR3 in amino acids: CASTLGLHAGNTIYF. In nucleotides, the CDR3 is TGTGCCAGTACCTTGGGACTTCACGCTGGAAACACCATATATTTT.

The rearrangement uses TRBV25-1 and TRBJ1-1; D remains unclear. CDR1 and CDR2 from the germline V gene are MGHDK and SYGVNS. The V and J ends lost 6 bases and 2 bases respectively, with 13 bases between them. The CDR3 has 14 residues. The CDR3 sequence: CASSPGSFNTEAFF. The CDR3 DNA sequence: TGTGCCAGCAGCCCCGGGTCCTTCAACACTGAAGCTTTCTTT.

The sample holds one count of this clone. This chain's CDR3 is CASSQEGSRADTQYF. The CDR3, as DNA: TGCGCCAGCAGCCAAGAGGGGTCGAGGGCAGATACGCAGTATTTT. The V and J genes are TRBV4-3 and TRBJ2-3; maybe TRBD2 (5 bases). Germline CDR1 LGHNA, CDR2 YSLEER. The CDR3 length is 15 residues. V was pared by 0 bases and J by 4 bases, with 11 bases between.

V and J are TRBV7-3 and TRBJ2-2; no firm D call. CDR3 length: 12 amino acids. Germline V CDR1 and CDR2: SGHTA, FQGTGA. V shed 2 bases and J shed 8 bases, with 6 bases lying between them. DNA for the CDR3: TGTGCCAGCAGCTTAGGGGTAGGGGAGCTGTTTTTT. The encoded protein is CASSLGVGELFF.

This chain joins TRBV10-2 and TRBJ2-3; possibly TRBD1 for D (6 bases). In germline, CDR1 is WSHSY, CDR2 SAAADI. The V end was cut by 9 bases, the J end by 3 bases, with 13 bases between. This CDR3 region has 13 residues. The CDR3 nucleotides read TGCGCCAGTACTAGGGGGTCGACAGATACGCAGTATTTT. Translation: CASTRGSTDTQYF.

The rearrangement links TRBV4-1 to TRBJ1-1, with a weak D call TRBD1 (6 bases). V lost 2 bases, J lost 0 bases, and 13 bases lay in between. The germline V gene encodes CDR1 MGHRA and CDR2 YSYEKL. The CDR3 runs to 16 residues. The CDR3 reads CASSQPGGGLNTEAFF. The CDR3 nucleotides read TGCGCCAGCAGCCAACCCGGAGGGGGTTTGAACACTGAAGCTTTCTTT.

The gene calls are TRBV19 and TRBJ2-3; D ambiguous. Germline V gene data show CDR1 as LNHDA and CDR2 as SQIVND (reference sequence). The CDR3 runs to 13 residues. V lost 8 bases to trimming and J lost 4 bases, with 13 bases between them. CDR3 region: CASSRVMADTQYF. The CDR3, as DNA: TGTGCCAGTTCCCGAGTCATGGCAGATACGCAGTATTTT.

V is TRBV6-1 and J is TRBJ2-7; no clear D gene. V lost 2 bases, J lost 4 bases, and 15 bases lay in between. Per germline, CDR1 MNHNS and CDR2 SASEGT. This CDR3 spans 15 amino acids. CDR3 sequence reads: CASSEKTEVLYEQYF. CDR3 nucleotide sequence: TGTGCCAGCAGTGAAAAAACAGAGGTCCTATACGAGCAGTACTTC.

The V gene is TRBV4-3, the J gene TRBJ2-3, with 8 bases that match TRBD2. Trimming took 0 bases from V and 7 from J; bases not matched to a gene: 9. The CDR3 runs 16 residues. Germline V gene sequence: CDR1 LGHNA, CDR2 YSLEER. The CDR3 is CASSQELSGSGYTQYF. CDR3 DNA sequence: TGCGCCAGCAGCCAAGAGCTAAGCGGGAGTGGGTATACGCAGTATTTT.

As DNA, the CDR3 is TGTGCCAGTAGTCCGACAGGGGTGGATACGCAGTATTTT. Translation: CASSPTGVDTQYF. This chain connects TRBV19 to TRBJ2-3, with 8 nucleotides matching TRBD1. The CDR3 loop spans 13 amino acids. V trimming: 5 bases; J trimming: 6 bases; junction bases outside the gene matches: 4. CDR1 and CDR2 (germline): LNHDA, SQIVND (reference sequence).

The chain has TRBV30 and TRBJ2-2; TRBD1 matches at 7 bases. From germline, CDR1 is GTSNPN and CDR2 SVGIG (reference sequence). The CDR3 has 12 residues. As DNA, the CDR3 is TGTGCAGGGGGCGAGAGCACCGGGGAGCTGTTTTTT. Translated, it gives CAGGESTGELFF.

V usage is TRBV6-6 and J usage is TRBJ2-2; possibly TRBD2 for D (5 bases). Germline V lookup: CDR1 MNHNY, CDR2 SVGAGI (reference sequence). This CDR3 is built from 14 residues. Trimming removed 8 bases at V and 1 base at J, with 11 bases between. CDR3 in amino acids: CASRSAQNTGELFF. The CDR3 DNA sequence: TGTGCCAGCCGTAGCGCGCAGAACACCGGGGAGCTGTTTTTT.

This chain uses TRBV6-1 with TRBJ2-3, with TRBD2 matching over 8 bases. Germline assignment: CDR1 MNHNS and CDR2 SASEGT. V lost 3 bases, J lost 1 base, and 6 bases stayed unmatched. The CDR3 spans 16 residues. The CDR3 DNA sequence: TGTGCCAGCAGTGATGTTGCGGGAGGCCGCACAGATACGCAGTATTTT. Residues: CASSDVAGGRTDTQYF.

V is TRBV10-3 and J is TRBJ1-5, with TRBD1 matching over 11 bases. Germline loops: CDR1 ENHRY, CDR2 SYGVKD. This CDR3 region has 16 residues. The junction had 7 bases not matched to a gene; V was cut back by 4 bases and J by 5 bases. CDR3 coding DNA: TGTGCCATCAGTGGTGAACGGACAGGGGGCGATCAGCCCCAGCATTTT. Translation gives CAISGERTGGDQPQHF.

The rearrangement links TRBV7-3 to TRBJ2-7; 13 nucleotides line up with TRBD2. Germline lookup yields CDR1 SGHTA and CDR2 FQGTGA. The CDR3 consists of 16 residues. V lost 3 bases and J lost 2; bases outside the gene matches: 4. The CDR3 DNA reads TGTGCCAGCAGCTTTCCCGGACTAGCGGGAGCCTACGAGCAGTACTTC. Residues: CASSFPGLAGAYEQYF. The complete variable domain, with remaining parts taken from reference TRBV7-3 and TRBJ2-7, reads GAGVSQTPSNKVTEKGKYVELRCDPISGHTALYWYRQSLGQGPEFLIYFQGTGAADDSGLPNDRFFAVRPEGSVSTLKIQRTERGDSAVYLCASSFPGLAGAYEQYFGPGTRLTVT.

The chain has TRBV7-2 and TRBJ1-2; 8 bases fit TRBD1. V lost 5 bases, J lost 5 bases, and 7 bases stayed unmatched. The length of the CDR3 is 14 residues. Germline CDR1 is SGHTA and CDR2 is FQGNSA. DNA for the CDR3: TGTGCCAGCAGCCAGGTCGGACAGGGTTATGGCTACACCTTC. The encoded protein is CASSQVGQGYGYTF.

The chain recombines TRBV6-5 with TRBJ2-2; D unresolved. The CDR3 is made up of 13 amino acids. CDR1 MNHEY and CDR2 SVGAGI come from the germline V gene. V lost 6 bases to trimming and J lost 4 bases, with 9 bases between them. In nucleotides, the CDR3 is TGTGCCAGCAGGGAAATAGCCACCGGGGAGCTGTTTTTT. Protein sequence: CASREIATGELFF.

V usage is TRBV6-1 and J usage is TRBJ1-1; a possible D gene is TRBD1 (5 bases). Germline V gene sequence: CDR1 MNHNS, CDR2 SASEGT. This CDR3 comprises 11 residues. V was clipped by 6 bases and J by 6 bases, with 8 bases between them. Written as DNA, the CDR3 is TGTGCCAGCAGAGGGGCGGCTGAAGCTTTCTTT. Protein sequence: CASRGAAEAFF.

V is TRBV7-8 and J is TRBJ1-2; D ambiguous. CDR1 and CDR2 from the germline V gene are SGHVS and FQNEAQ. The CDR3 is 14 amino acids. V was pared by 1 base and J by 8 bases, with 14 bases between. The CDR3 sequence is CASSLVRESGGYTF. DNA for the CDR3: TGTGCCAGCAGCTTAGTAAGGGAATCGGGAGGCTACACCTTC. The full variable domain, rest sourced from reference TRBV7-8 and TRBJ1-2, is GAGVSQSPRYKVAKRGQDVALRCDPISGHVSLFWYQQALGQGPEFLTYFQNEAQLDKSGLPSDRFFAERPEGSVSTLKIQRTQQEDSAVYLCASSLVRESGGYTFGSGTRLTVV.

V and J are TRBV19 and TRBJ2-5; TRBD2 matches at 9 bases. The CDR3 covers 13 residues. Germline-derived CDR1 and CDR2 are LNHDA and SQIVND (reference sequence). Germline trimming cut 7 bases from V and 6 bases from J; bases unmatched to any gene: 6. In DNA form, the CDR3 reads TGTGCCAGTAAAGGAGCGGGAGGTCAGACCCAGTACTTC. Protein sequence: CASKGAGGQTQYF.

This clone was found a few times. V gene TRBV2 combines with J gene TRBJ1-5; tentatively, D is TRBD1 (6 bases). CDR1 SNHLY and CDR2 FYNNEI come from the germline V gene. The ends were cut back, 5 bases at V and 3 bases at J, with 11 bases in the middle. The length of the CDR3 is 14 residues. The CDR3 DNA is TGTGCCAGCAGTCTACAGGGAGTCAATCAGCCCCAGCATTTT. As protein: CASSLQGVNQPQHF.

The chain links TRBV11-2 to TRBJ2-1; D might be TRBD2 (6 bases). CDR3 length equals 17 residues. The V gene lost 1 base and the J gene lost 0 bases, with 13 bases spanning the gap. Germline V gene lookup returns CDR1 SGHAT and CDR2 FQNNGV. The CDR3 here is CASSLGIGGVSYNEQFF. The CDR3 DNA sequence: TGTGCCAGCAGCTTAGGAATTGGCGGGGTCTCCTACAATGAGCAGTTCTTC.

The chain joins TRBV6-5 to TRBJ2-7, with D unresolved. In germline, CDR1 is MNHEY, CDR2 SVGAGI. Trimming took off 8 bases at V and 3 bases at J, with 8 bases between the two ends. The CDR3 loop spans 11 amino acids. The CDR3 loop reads CASRTFYEQYF. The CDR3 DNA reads TGTGCCAGCCGCACCTTCTACGAGCAGTACTTC.

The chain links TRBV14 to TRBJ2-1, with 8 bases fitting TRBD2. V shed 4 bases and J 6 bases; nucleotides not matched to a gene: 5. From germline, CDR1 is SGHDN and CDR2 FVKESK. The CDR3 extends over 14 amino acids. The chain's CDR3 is CASSRREGRNEQFF. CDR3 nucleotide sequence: TGTGCCAGCAGCCGTCGGGAGGGCCGCAATGAGCAGTTCTTC.

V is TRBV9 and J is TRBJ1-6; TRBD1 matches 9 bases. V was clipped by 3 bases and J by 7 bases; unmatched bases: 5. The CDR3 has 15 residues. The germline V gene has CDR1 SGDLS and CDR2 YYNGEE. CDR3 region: CASSDYRGPNSPLHF. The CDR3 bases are TGTGCCAGCAGCGACTACAGGGGGCCCAATTCACCCCTCCACTTT.

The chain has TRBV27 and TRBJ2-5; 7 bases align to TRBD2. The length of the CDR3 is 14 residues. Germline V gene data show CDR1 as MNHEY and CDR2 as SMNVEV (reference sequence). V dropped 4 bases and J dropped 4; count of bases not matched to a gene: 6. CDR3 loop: CASSSRTRPETQYF. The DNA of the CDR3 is TGTGCCAGCAGTTCCCGGACTAGGCCAGAGACCCAGTACTTC.